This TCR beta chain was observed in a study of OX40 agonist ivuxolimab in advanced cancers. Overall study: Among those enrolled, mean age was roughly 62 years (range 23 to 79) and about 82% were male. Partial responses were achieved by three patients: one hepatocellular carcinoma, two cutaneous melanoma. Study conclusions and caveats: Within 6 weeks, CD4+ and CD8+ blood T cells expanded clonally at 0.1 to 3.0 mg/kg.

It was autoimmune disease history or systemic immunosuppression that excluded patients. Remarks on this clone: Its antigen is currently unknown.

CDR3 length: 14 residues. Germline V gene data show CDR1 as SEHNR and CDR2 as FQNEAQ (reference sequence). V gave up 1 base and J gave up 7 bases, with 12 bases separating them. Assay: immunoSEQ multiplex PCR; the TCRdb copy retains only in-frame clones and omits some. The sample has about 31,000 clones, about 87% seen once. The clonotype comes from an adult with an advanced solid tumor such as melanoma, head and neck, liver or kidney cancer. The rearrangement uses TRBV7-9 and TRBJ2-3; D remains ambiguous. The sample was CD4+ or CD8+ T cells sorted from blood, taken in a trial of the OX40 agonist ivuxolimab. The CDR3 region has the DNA TGTGCCAGCAGCTTAGAGAGCGAAGGGTATACGCAGTATTTT. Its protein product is CASSLESEGYTQYF. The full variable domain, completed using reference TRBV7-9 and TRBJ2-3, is DTGVSQNPRHKITKRGQNVTFRCDPISEHNRLYWYRQTLGQGPEFLTYFQNEAQLEKSRLLSDRFSAERPKGSFSTLEIQRTEQGDSAMYLCASSLESEGYTQYFGPGTRLTVL.